The 7 T cell receptor beta chains reported below all come from one sample, sequenced in a study of CD8+CD57+ T cells in acquired aplastic anemia. TCR beta VDJ combinations and CDR3 sequences were profiled from genomic DNA. TCRdb recomputed calls from the reads with MiXCR, one row per CDR3 protein. The sample has around 250,000 distinct CDR3 sequences, roughly 50% seen once; the top ten hold 8%. The sequencing input was sorted CD4+, CD8+, or CD8+CD57+ T cells (not recorded which) from PBMCs. The receptors derive from a human donor with severe aplastic anemia or a healthy control (not recorded which).

The chain employs TRBV25-1 and TRBJ2-3; possible D gene TRBD2, 6 bases. The CDR3 totals 16 residues. V lost 6 bases, J lost 6 bases, and 22 bases lay in between. Germline loops: CDR1 MGHDK, CDR2 SYGVNS. CDR3 DNA: TGTGCCAGCAGCCTATCCGGAGGGGCCTTCGATGATACGCAGTATTTT. The encoded protein is CASSLSGGAFDDTQYF.

This chain joins TRBV20-1 and TRBJ2-7, with 7 bases that match TRBD1. Germline lookup yields CDR1 DFQATT and CDR2 SNEGSKA (reference sequence). J was trimmed by 5 bases and V by 4 bases; bases with no gene match: 11. This CDR3 contains 14 residues. The CDR3 DNA sequence: TGCAGTGCTAAGGTCTCTTACAGGGGCCACGAGCAGTACTTC. Amino acids: CSAKVSYRGHEQYF.

The chain carries TRBV20-1 and TRBJ2-7; 10 bases align to TRBD1. Trimming took 5 bases from V and 5 from J; bases not matched to a gene: 9. The CDR3 runs 14 residues. Germline V gives CDR1 DFQATT, CDR2 SNEGSKA (reference sequence). CDR3 coding DNA: TGCAGTGCTCGACCCGGGACAGGGGCCCACGAGCAGTACTTC. This codes for CSARPGTGAHEQYF.

The sample holds many counts of this clonotype. The V gene is TRBV5-8, the J gene TRBJ2-3; D is possibly TRBD2 (7 bases). V was cut by 2 bases and J by 0 bases, with 13 bases left in between. CDR1 is SGHTS, CDR2 YDEGEE, per germline. CDR3 length: 16 residues. CDR3 sequence reads: CASSLGGGGSTDTQYF. CDR3 coding DNA: TGTGCCAGCAGCTTAGGCGGGGGCGGTAGCACAGATACGCAGTATTTT.

This clonotype was observed once. CDR3: CASSQGDRAYEQYF. CDR3 sequence (DNA): TGTGCCAGCAGCCAGGGAGACAGGGCCTACGAGCAGTACTTC. The chain combines TRBV7-9 with TRBJ2-7, with 7 bases matching TRBD1. V lost 5 bases, J lost 2 bases, and 6 bases stayed unmatched. The germline V gene has CDR1 SEHNR and CDR2 FQNEAQ (reference sequence). The CDR3 loop spans 14 amino acids.

The rearrangement joins TRBV15 to TRBJ2-2, with a possible D match to TRBD1 (6 bases). The germline V gene has CDR1 LNHNV and CDR2 YYDKDF (reference sequence). V was clipped by 7 bases and J by 0 bases, with 9 bases between them. The CDR3 has 14 residues. The CDR3 DNA reads TGTGCCACCAAGGGGGACCCGAACACCGGGGAGCTGTTTTTT. It encodes CATKGDPNTGELFF.

The V gene is TRBV7-9, the J gene TRBJ2-7, with 10 positions matching TRBD1. Per the germline V gene, CDR1 is SEHNR and CDR2 is FQNEAQ (reference sequence). Trimming removed 0 bases from V and 1 base from J; junction bases left unmatched: 3. The CDR3 is 16 residues long. The CDR3 loop reads CASSLADRGGSYEQYF. CDR3 nucleotide sequence: TGTGCCAGCAGCTTAGCGGACAGGGGGGGTTCCTACGAGCAGTACTTC.